These 22 T cell receptor beta chains originate from one sample sequenced in a study of cytomegalovirus exposure and HLA in healthy donors (TCRdb year 2017). Libraries were prepared through the immunoSEQ multiplex PCR assay. The multiplex PCR relied on a mix of 60 forward primers for TCR Vbeta segments and 13 reverse primers for TCR Jbeta segments. TCRdb carries this immuneACCESS record with in-frame sequences only. Its versions omit some clonotypes, under half of them owing to an unresolved V gene in the studies checked, with the rest unexplained. The sample table lists about 180,000 clones, about 77% of them with a count of one. Clones ranked in the top ten supply about 1.3% of the sample. The source material was PBMCs. The source is a man between 25 and 39 years old in good health and CMV-seronegative.

DNA of the CDR3: TGTGCCAGCAGCCTAGGGGCGGGAGTCTTCAGCGGGGAGCTGTTTTTT. As protein: CASSLGAGVFSGELFF. V usage is TRBV28 and J usage is TRBJ2-2; 7 nucleotides line up with TRBD2. The CDR3 has 16 residues. Germline V lookup: CDR1 MDHEN, CDR2 SYDVKM. V was pared by 6 bases and J by 7 bases, with 14 bases of the junction left unmatched.

The chain has TRBV19 and TRBJ1-5; 10 bases are shared with TRBD1. CDR1 and CDR2 (germline): LNHDA, SQIVND (reference sequence). The CDR3 loop spans 15 amino acids. J was trimmed by 4 bases and V by 7 bases; bases with no gene match: 7. CDR3 nucleotides: TGTGCCAGTACCAAGGGGGACAGGGGAAATCAGCCCCAGCATTTT. This translates into CASTKGDRGNQPQHF. Full variable domain (rest looked up from reference TRBV19 and TRBJ1-5): DGGITQSPKYLFRKEGQNVTLSCEQNLNHDAMYWYRQDPGQGLRLIYYSQIVNDFQKGDIAEGYSVSREKKESFPLTVTSAQKNPTAFYLCASTKGDRGNQPQHFGDGTRLSIL.

In this sample, this clone turned up once. This sequence joins TRBV28 and TRBJ1-2, with unresolved D. Germline loops: CDR1 MDHEN, CDR2 SYDVKM. Trimming removed 4 bases from V and 2 bases from J, with 8 bases in between. This CDR3 is built from 13 residues. Here the CDR3 DNA reads TGTGCCAGCAGTTACAGCACCAACTATGGCTACACCTTC. Its protein is CASSYSTNYGYTF.

J is TRBJ2-1 and V is TRBV28; 10 nucleotides align to TRBD1. The CDR3 loop spans 14 amino acids. Germline V gene lookup returns CDR1 MDHEN and CDR2 SYDVKM. Trimming at V came to 8 bases and at J to 6 bases, leaving 7 bases not matched to a gene. The DNA for the CDR3 is TGTGCCAGCGGCGGGGGACAGGGGCTCAATGAGCAGTTCTTC. Translated: CASGGGQGLNEQFF. The whole variable domain, remainder taken from reference TRBV28 and TRBJ2-1, is DVKVTQSSRYLVKRTGEKVFLECVQDMDHENMFWYRQDPGLGLRLIYFSYDVKMKEKGDIPEGYSVSREKKERFSLILESASTNQTSMYLCASGGGQGLNEQFFGPGTRLTVL.

This sequence joins TRBV10-3 and TRBJ2-2; D is ambiguous. CDR1 ENHRY and CDR2 SYGVKD come from the germline V gene. The CDR3 extends over 16 amino acids. The V end was cut by 3 bases, the J end by 0 bases, with 11 bases between. In nucleotides, the CDR3 is TGTGCCATCAGTGATAACAGCCAAGCGAACACCGGGGAGCTGTTTTTT. Translation: CAISDNSQANTGELFF.

The V gene is TRBV9, the J gene TRBJ1-1; TRBD1 matches 9 bases. Germline V gene data show CDR1 as SGDLS and CDR2 as YYNGEE. J gave up 1 base and V 3 bases, and 4 bases lay outside the gene matches. The CDR3 covers 15 residues. CDR3 in amino acids: CASSASGQGNTEAFF. In DNA form, the CDR3 reads TGTGCCAGCAGCGCATCGGGACAGGGGAACACTGAAGCTTTCTTT. Full variable domain (missing parts from reference TRBV9 and TRBJ1-1): DSGVTQTPKHLITATGQRVTLRCSPRSGDLSVYWYQQSLDQGLQFLIQYYNGEERAKGNILERFSAQQFPDLHSELNLSSLELGDSALYFCASSASGQGNTEAFFGQGTRLTVV.

The chain employs TRBV10-3 and TRBJ2-7; 7 bases match TRBD1. The CDR3 consists of 13 residues. Germline V lookup: CDR1 ENHRY, CDR2 SYGVKD. J lost 0 bases, V lost 6 bases, and 2 bases had no gene match. The CDR3 loop reads CAISRDSSYEQYF. The CDR3 DNA reads TGTGCCATCAGCCGGGACAGCTCCTACGAGCAGTACTTC.

The V and J genes are TRBV5-1 and TRBJ2-5, with 13 bases lining up with TRBD2. V shed 5 bases and J 1 base; nucleotides not matched to a gene: 2. The CDR3 runs to 15 residues. Germline lookup yields CDR1 SGHRS and CDR2 YFSETQ. This chain's CDR3 is CASRGLAGAQETQYF. In nucleotides, the CDR3 is TGCGCCAGCAGAGGACTAGCGGGAGCCCAAGAGACCCAGTACTTC.

This clone was observed a few times. In DNA, the CDR3 is TGTGCCAGCAGCTCCCGCCCCCCCAACAGGGTGGCGAAAATCAGGAGCTCCTACGAGCAGTACTTC. Its translation is CASSSRPPNRVAKIRSSYEQYF. This chain joins TRBV12-1 and TRBJ2-7; the DNA was not compared with TRBD1, the D call given in the table. TRBV12-1 is recorded as a pseudogene. This CDR3 is built from 22 residues.

A single count supports this clone. The rearrangement links TRBV30 to TRBJ1-5, with unresolved D. Trimming left V 0 bases short and J 3 bases short, with 6 bases between. The CDR3 loop spans 13 amino acids. Germline V CDR1 and CDR2: GTSNPN, SVGIG (reference sequence). The CDR3 spells CAWSVTVNQPQHF. CDR3 bases: TGTGCCTGGAGTGTCACAGTCAATCAGCCCCAGCATTTT.

This chain connects TRBV7-6 to TRBJ2-7; a weak D match, TRBD1 (7 bases). The V gene's germline CDR1 is SGHVS and CDR2 FNYEAQ. This CDR3 region has 13 residues. V was cut by 8 bases and J by 4 bases, with 15 bases left in between. The CDR3 spells CASGGGDGYEQYF. Written as DNA, the CDR3 is TGTGCCAGCGGAGGGGGCGATGGTTACGAGCAGTACTTC.

This chain connects TRBV5-1 to TRBJ2-7, with TRBD2 matching 7 bases. Germline V lookup: CDR1 SGHRS, CDR2 YFSETQ. After removal of 2 bases from V and 0 bases from J, the junction contained 11 bases not matched to a gene. The CDR3 runs to 17 residues. CDR3 nucleotide sequence: TGCGCCAGCAGCTTAACTCCGACTAGCCGCTTCTCCTACGAGCAGTACTTC. Residues: CASSLTPTSRFSYEQYF.

The chain has TRBV25-1 and TRBJ2-7; 14 bases are a match to TRBD2. This CDR3 contains 16 residues. V was clipped by 4 bases and J by 3 bases; unmatched bases: 5. The germline V gene encodes CDR1 MGHDK and CDR2 SYGVNS. The CDR3 spells CASSVLGLAGDYEQYF. In DNA, the CDR3 is TGTGCCAGCAGTGTCTTGGGACTAGCGGGGGACTACGAGCAGTACTTC.

There are a few counts of this clone. V and J are TRBV28 and TRBJ2-3; the match to TRBD2 covers 10 bases. Germline V gives CDR1 MDHEN, CDR2 SYDVKM. The CDR3 is made up of 15 amino acids. The V gene end was trimmed by 7 bases and the J gene end by 1 base; junction bases not matched to a gene: 5. CDR3 sequence: CASTLAGVGTDTQYF. Here the CDR3 DNA reads TGTGCCAGCACCCTAGCGGGGGTGGGCACAGATACGCAGTATTTT.

The chain recombines TRBV7-6 with TRBJ1-1; 8 bases agree with TRBD1. The CDR3 consists of 12 residues. The V segment lost 2 bases and the J segment 9 bases; nucleotides outside the gene matches: 2. Germline V gene data show CDR1 as SGHVS and CDR2 as FNYEAQ. The CDR3 DNA follows: TGTGCCAGCAGCTTAAGGACAGGGCAAGCTTTCTTT. Its protein is CASSLRTGQAFF.

This clone was picked up a small number of times. CDR3 region: CASSLRAGGGNEQFF. As DNA, the CDR3 is TGTGCCAGCAGCCTCAGGGCGGGCGGGGGCAATGAGCAGTTCTTC. The V and J genes are TRBV11-2 and TRBJ2-1; 7 nucleotides line up with TRBD2. The V gene end was trimmed by 5 bases and the J gene end by 6 bases; junction bases not matched to a gene: 10. In germline, CDR1 is SGHAT, CDR2 FQNNGV. This CDR3 comprises 15 residues.

J is TRBJ2-3 and V is TRBV28; possibly TRBD2 for D (7 bases). The CDR3 totals 14 residues. Germline V gives CDR1 MDHEN, CDR2 SYDVKM. Trimming pared 5 bases from V and 5 bases from J, leaving 14 bases between. The CDR3 spells CASSRGGGGDTQYF. The DNA of the CDR3 is TGTGCCAGCAGTAGGGGGGGAGGAGGAGATACGCAGTATTTT. The variable domain in full, completed from reference TRBV28 and TRBJ2-3, reads DVKVTQSSRYLVKRTGEKVFLECVQDMDHENMFWYRQDPGLGLRLIYFSYDVKMKEKGDIPEGYSVSREKKERFSLILESASTNQTSMYLCASSRGGGGDTQYFGPGTRLTVL.

This sequence joins TRBV11-3 and TRBJ2-1; 9 nucleotides line up with TRBD2. V trimming: 3 bases; J trimming: 5 bases; junction bases outside the gene matches: 5. CDR1 is SGHNT and CDR2 is YENEEA in the germline V gene. This CDR3 region has 15 residues. The CDR3 protein is CASSLAGGPDNEQFF. CDR3 nucleotide sequence: TGTGCCAGCAGCTTGGCGGGAGGGCCGGACAATGAGCAGTTCTTC. Full variable domain (remainder filled in from reference TRBV11-3 and TRBJ2-1): EAGVVQSPRYKIIEKKQPVAFWCNPISGHNTLYWYLQNLGQGPELLIRYENEEAVDDSQLPKDRFSAERLKGVDSTLKIQPAELGDSAVYLCASSLAGGPDNEQFFGPGTRLTVL.

V is TRBV18 and J is TRBJ1-2; D gene ambiguous. With 6 bases removed from V and 7 bases from J, the gap between germline ends came to 12 bases. Germline assignment: CDR1 KGHSH and CDR2 LQKENI. The CDR3 loop spans 12 amino acids. DNA of the CDR3: TGTGCCAGCTCTCTCAGCTGGGCTGGCTACACCTTC. Its protein product is CASSLSWAGYTF.

The gene calls are TRBV9 and TRBJ2-3; 7 bases match TRBD1. The CDR3 length is 15 residues. J lost 2 bases, V lost 3 bases, and 6 bases had no gene match. CDR1 and CDR2 (germline): SGDLS, YYNGEE. As DNA, the CDR3 is TGTGCCAGCAGCGAACAGGGGCCTCACACAGATACGCAGTATTTT. This sequence encodes CASSEQGPHTDTQYF.

The chain links TRBV7-9 to TRBJ2-5, with 7 positions matching TRBD1. The junction had 4 bases not matched to a gene; V was cut back by 11 bases and J by 4 bases. Germline lookup yields CDR1 SEHNR and CDR2 FQNEAQ (reference sequence). This CDR3 spans 11 amino acids. This CDR3 reads CAGQVRETQYF. CDR3 coding DNA: TGTGCCGGACAGGTTCGAGAGACCCAGTACTTC.

The V and J genes are TRBV5-1 and TRBJ2-1; 10 nucleotides match TRBD2. V was clipped by 3 bases and J by 5 bases; unmatched bases: 8. Germline CDR1 reads SGHRS; CDR2 reads YFSETQ. The CDR3 is 16 residues long. The CDR3 DNA sequence: TGCGCCAGCAGCTCACGAGCGGGAGGGTCCCACAATGAGCAGTTCTTC. Translation gives CASSSRAGGSHNEQFF.